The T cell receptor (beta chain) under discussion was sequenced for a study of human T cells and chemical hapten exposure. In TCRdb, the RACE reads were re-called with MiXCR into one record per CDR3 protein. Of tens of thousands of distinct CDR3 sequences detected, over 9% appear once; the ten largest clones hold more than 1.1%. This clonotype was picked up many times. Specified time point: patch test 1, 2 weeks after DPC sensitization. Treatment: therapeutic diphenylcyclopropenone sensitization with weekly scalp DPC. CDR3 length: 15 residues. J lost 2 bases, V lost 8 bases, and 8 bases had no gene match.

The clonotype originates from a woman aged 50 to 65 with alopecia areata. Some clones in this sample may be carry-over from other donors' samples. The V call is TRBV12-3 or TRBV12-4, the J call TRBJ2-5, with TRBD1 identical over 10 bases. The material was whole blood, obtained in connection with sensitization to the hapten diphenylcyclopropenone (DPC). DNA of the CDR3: TGTGCCAGCGATTCGGGGGACAGGGGTCAAGAGACCCAGTACTTC. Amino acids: CASDSGDRGQETQYF.